The T cell receptor (beta chain) described here comes from a study of blood T cell repertoires in COVID-19. The CDR3 contains 13 residues. Trimming at V came to 8 bases and at J to 8 bases, leaving 9 bases not matched to a gene. The germline CDR1 and CDR2 sequences are SNHLY and FYNNEI. Only in-frame clones appear in the TCRdb table, and some are missing; sequencing was by immunoSEQ multiplex PCR. Altogether 140,000 to 150,000 clones are present, 87% being singletons, with the ten largest covering 11%. Sequencing used PBMCs or T cells enriched from blood (not recorded which). This clonotype was sampled from a man aged 55 to 70 who had recovered from COVID-19. The genes are TRBV2 and TRBJ1-2; 9 bases map to TRBD1. CDR3 residues: CASVRDRASGYTF. The CDR3 DNA is TGTGCCAGCGTACGGGACAGGGCCTCCGGCTACACCTTC.